This T cell receptor beta chain originates from a study of T-cell reconstitution after alpha-beta-depleted transplantation in children. Preparation of the TCRbeta library involved a method that used unique molecular identifiers. TCRdb re-derived calls from the PCR reads in MiXCR, one entry per CDR3 protein. The repertoire includes a few hundred thousand distinct CDR3 sequences, about 9.4% of them detected once, and around 2.4% sits in the top ten. J lost 4 bases, V lost 0 bases, and 9 bases had no gene match. The CDR3 length is 16 residues. Germline CDR1 is DFQATT and CDR2 is SNEGSKA (reference sequence).

The clonotype originates from a human donor who donated a stem cell graft to a child with acute lymphoblastic leukemia. V gene TRBV20-1 combines with J gene TRBJ2-5; 9 bases align to TRBD2. The source material was PBMCs from the stem cell graft donor, sampled from the stem cell graft. The CDR3 DNA sequence: TGCAGTGCTAGAGATTCCCTAGCGGGAAATAGAGAGACCCAGTACTTC. It yields the protein CSARDSLAGNRETQYF.